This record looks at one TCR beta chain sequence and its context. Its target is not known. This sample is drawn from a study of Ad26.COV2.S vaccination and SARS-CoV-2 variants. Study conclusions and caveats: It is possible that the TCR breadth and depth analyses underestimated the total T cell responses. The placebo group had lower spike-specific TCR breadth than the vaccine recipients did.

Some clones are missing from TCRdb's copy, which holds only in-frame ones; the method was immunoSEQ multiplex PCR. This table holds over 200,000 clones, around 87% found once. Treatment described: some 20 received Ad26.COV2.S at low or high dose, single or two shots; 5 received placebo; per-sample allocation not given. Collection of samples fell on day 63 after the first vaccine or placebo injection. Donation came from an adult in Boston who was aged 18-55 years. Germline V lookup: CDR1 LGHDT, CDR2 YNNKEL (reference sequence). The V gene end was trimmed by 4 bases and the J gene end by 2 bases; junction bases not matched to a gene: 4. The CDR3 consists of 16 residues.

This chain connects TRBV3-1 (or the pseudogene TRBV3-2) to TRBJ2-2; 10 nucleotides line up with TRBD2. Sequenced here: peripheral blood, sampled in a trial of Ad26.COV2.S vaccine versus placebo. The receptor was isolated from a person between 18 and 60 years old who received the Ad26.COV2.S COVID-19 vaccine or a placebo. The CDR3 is CASSLRTSGNTGELFF. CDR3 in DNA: TGTGCCAGCAGCCTTCGGACTAGCGGTAACACCGGGGAGCTGTTTTTT.